Below are 22 T cell receptor beta chains sequenced from a single sample in a study of blood T cell repertoires in COVID-19. The assay was immunoSEQ multiplex PCR, and TCRdb's table has in-frame clones only and misses some. The sample shows under 250,000 clones, approximately 89% of them seen only once. The material sequenced was peripheral blood. The receptor set was obtained from a woman aged 55-70 years who had recovered from COVID-19.

This clone was observed a handful of times. The gene calls are TRBV2 and TRBJ1-5; no firm D call. From germline, CDR1 is SNHLY and CDR2 FYNNEI. The CDR3 loop spans 14 amino acids. V lost 0 bases and J lost 3, with 6 bases in between. CDR3: CASSEAGDNQPQHF. The CDR3 DNA reads as TGTGCCAGCAGTGAAGCCGGGGACAATCAGCCCCAGCATTTT.

V and J are TRBV19 and TRBJ1-5, with a possible D match to TRBD1 (6 bases). V dropped 9 bases and J dropped 9 bases, with 24 bases sitting between them. The CDR3 consists of 15 residues. In germline, CDR1 is LNHDA, CDR2 SQIVND (reference sequence). CDR3 sequence reads: CASKNHWGRSMPQHF. As DNA, the CDR3 is TGTGCCAGCAAGAACCATTGGGGGCGCAGTATGCCCCAGCATTTT.

This sequence joins TRBV27 and TRBJ2-7; 7 nucleotides line up with TRBD1. V lost 5 bases to trimming and J lost 2 bases; unmatched junction nucleotides: 9. This CDR3 is built from 15 residues. Per germline, CDR1 MNHEY and CDR2 SMNVEV (reference sequence). CDR3 sequence (DNA): TGTGCCAGCAGTCCGTATGACAGGGTTACCTACGAGCAGTACTTC. Translation gives CASSPYDRVTYEQYF.

This clone is a singleton in its sample. The chain joins TRBV4-1 to TRBJ2-2; 8 nucleotides match TRBD1. The CDR3 covers 17 residues. V gave up 2 bases and J gave up 4 bases; unmatched junction bases: 9. From germline, CDR1 is MGHRA and CDR2 YSYEKL. CDR3 DNA sequence: TGCGCCAGCAGCCAACCCGGCTCGACAGGGGCCACCGGGGAGCTGTTTTTT. As protein: CASSQPGSTGATGELFF.

The V gene is TRBV6-5, the J gene TRBJ2-3; D is unclear. Germline V gives CDR1 MNHEY, CDR2 SVGAGI. This CDR3 spans 15 amino acids. Trimming took 4 bases from V and 2 from J, leaving 13 bases between them. This CDR3 reads CASSLVAEFTDTQYF. DNA for the CDR3: TGTGCCAGCAGTTTGGTAGCAGAGTTCACAGATACGCAGTATTTT.

The chain combines TRBV2 with TRBJ1-5, with TRBD1 identical over 7 bases. Germline-derived CDR1 and CDR2 are SNHLY and FYNNEI. V dropped 5 bases and J dropped 5; count of bases not matched to a gene: 6. The CDR3 loop spans 14 amino acids. The CDR3 region is CASSQTGEDQPQHF. CDR3 DNA: TGTGCCAGCAGTCAAACAGGGGAGGATCAGCCCCAGCATTTT.

The chain couples TRBV7-2 to TRBJ2-7, with 11 bases lining up with TRBD2. Trimming cost V 1 base and J 1 base; bases outside gene matches: 0. The length of the CDR3 is 15 residues. In germline, CDR1 is SGHTA, CDR2 FQGNSA. CDR3 amino acids: CASSLVAGGSYEQYF. In DNA form, the CDR3 reads TGTGCCAGCAGCTTAGTAGCGGGGGGGTCCTACGAGCAGTACTTC.

This rearrangement joins TRBV10-2 to TRBJ2-5; the match to TRBD1 covers 10 bases. Germline CDR1 is WSHSY and CDR2 is SAAADI. The CDR3 spans 15 residues. V dropped 4 bases and J dropped 5; count of bases not matched to a gene: 7. CDR3 DNA sequence: TGCGCCAGCAGTGGGCCCATGACAGGGGGCGAGACCCAGTACTTC. It codes for CASSGPMTGGETQYF.

The CDR3 protein is CASSPAGDSYNSPLHF. The CDR3 DNA is TGTGCCAGCAGCCCCGCTGGGGACAGCTATAATTCACCCCTCCACTTT. This chain joins TRBV7-9 and TRBJ1-6, with TRBD1 matching over 7 bases. Germline V gene lookup returns CDR1 SEHNR and CDR2 FQNEAQ (reference sequence). The trim removed 5 bases at V and 3 bases at J, leaving 7 bases unmatched. There are 16 residues in the CDR3.

A note on this clone: This CDR3 is also generated by other DNA sequences in the sample. V and J are TRBV29-1 and TRBJ2-5, with a possible D match to TRBD2 (5 bases). Germline-derived CDR1 and CDR2 are SQVTM and ANQGSEA. Trimming took 4 bases from V and 0 from J, leaving 9 bases between them. The CDR3 spans 13 residues. CDR3 sequence: CSVAYSDQETQYF. CDR3 DNA: TGCAGCGTTGCTTATAGCGACCAAGAGACCCAGTACTTC.

The rearrangement links TRBV28 to TRBJ2-2; 7 bases agree with TRBD1. Germline-derived CDR1 and CDR2 are MDHEN and SYDVKM. With 5 bases clipped from V and 7 bases from J, the junction kept 7 bases outside the gene matches. The CDR3 contains 14 residues. This CDR3 reads CASSGSGGNGELFF. DNA for the CDR3: TGTGCCAGCAGTGGGTCAGGGGGTAACGGGGAGCTGTTTTTT. The whole variable domain, remainder taken from reference TRBV28 and TRBJ2-2, is DVKVTQSSRYLVKRTGEKVFLECVQDMDHENMFWYRQDPGLGLRLIYFSYDVKMKEKGDIPEGYSVSREKKERFSLILESASTNQTSMYLCASSGSGGNGELFFGEGSRLTVL.

This clone was seen a handful of times. The chain uses TRBV5-1 and TRBJ1-1; D might be TRBD1 (5 bases). The germline V gene has CDR1 SGHRS and CDR2 YFSETQ. Trimming pared 0 bases from V and 4 bases from J, leaving 13 bases between. This CDR3 is 15 amino acids long. The CDR3 sequence: CASSLVPGLSTEAFF. For the CDR3, the DNA is TGCGCCAGCAGCTTGGTTCCGGGACTGAGCACTGAAGCTTTCTTT.

The V and J genes are TRBV6-6 and TRBJ1-2; TRBD1 might be the D (5 bases). The CDR3 has 15 amino acids. With 6 bases removed from V and 0 bases from J, the gap between germline ends came to 14 bases. Germline V CDR1 and CDR2: MNHNY, SVGAGI (reference sequence). The CDR3 region has the DNA TGTGCCAGCAGCCCGATAGGACAAGCTAACTATGGCTACACCTTC. As protein: CASSPIGQANYGYTF.

The chain recombines TRBV5-1 with TRBJ2-1; D is undetermined. Trimming stripped 4 bases from V and 4 bases from J, with 3 bases between. This CDR3 has 11 residues. From germline, CDR1 is SGHRS and CDR2 YFSETQ. In nucleotides, the CDR3 is TGCGCCAGCAGCGAGTACAATGAGCAGTTCTTC. Amino acids: CASSEYNEQFF. Combining the CDR3 with reference TRBV5-1 and TRBJ2-1 gives the whole variable domain KAGVTQTPRYLIKTRGQQVTLSCSPISGHRSVSWYQQTPGQGLQFLFEYFSETQRNKGNFPGRFSGRQFSNSRSEMNVSTLELGDSALYLCASSEYNEQFFGPGTRLTVL.

The chain employs TRBV7-2 and TRBJ2-5; 8 bases are a match to TRBD2. J was trimmed by 7 bases and V by 1 base; bases with no gene match: 5. Germline V lookup: CDR1 SGHTA, CDR2 FQGNSA. CDR3 length: 14 residues. CDR3 nucleotides: TGTGCCAGCAGCTTAGAGCTGGCGGGGGGGACCCAGTACTTC. Its translation is CASSLELAGGTQYF.

The rearrangement links TRBV7-8 to TRBJ2-7, with TRBD2 matching 8 bases. Germline CDR1 SGHVS, CDR2 FQNEAQ. V shed 5 bases, J shed 8 bases, and the junction held 8 bases outside the gene matches. The CDR3 length is 13 residues. The CDR3 protein is CASSPSRGGQQYF. The CDR3, as DNA: TGTGCCAGCAGCCCGAGCCGGGGGGGCCAGCAGTACTTC.

J is TRBJ1-2 and V is TRBV4-1, with 7 bases that match TRBD1. The CDR3 has 19 amino acids. Losses at the gene ends were 2 bases for V and 3 bases for J; bases not matched to a gene: 18. Germline CDR1 MGHRA, CDR2 YSYEKL. The CDR3 DNA reads as TGCGCCAGCAGCCAATTAGTCCCAGGGGGTTATACCGTCGACTATGGCTACACCTTC. It specifies CASSQLVPGGYTVDYGYTF.

The CDR3 nucleotides read TGTGCCAGCAGCGCAGCGGGGGGGCCTGAGACCCAGTACTTC. Protein product: CASSAAGGPETQYF. J is TRBJ2-5 and V is TRBV7-6, with 10 bases fitting TRBD2. Germline CDR1 SGHVS, CDR2 FNYEAQ. This CDR3 region has 14 residues. J was trimmed by 5 bases and V by 5 bases; bases with no gene match: 5.

This clone showed up just once. This chain links TRBV7-9 with TRBJ2-7, with 11 bases that match TRBD2. The CDR3 contains 14 residues. Germline-derived CDR1 and CDR2 are SEHNR and FQNEAQ (reference sequence). Trimming removed 5 bases from V and 7 bases from J; junction bases left unmatched: 7. The CDR3 coding sequence is TGTGCCAGCAGCCGACTAGCGGGGACGGTGGAGCAGTACTTC. Translating it yields CASSRLAGTVEQYF.

The chain combines TRBV28 with TRBJ2-6, with D perhaps TRBD2 (7 bases). Trimming shortened V by 5 bases and J by 2 bases, and 10 bases separated the two germline ends. This CDR3 contains 15 residues. Germline CDR1 and CDR2: MDHEN and SYDVKM. The CDR3 reads CASSTGTTGANVLTF. CDR3 sequence (DNA): TGTGCCAGCAGTACAGGGACTACTGGGGCCAACGTCCTGACTTTC.

The rearrangement joins TRBV19 to TRBJ2-7, with 12 bases matching TRBD2. Germline-derived CDR1 and CDR2 are LNHDA and SQIVND (reference sequence). With V trimmed by 9 bases and J by 0 bases, 6 bases remained unmatched. This CDR3 is 15 amino acids long. CDR3 sequence: CASSGLAGSSYEQYF. CDR3 DNA sequence: TGTGCCAGCTCAGGACTAGCGGGGAGCTCCTACGAGCAGTACTTC.

V and J are TRBV15 and TRBJ1-6; no firm D call. The CDR3 length is 14 residues. V was cut by 6 bases and J by 2 bases, with 8 bases left in between. The germline V gene has CDR1 LNHNV and CDR2 YYDKDF (reference sequence). The CDR3 DNA reads TGTGCCACCAGTACAGAACCCTATAATTCACCCCTCCACTTT. Translated: CATSTEPYNSPLHF.